The 27 T cell receptor beta chains listed next were all sequenced from one sample in a study of lymphopenia after photon versus proton radiotherapy. TCRdb's copy holds only in-frame clones and misses some; the assay was immunoSEQ multiplex PCR. This table holds over 25,000 clones, about 91% found once. The sequenced sample was peripheral blood, obtained from a patient treated with proton-based radiotherapy. These receptors were collected from a woman aged 55-70 years with cholangiocarcinoma. Some clones in this sample may be carry-over from other donors' samples.

V usage is TRBV7-2 and J usage is TRBJ2-5; possible D gene TRBD1, 6 bases. The CDR3 extends over 15 amino acids. V gave up 5 bases and J gave up 4 bases, with 17 bases separating them. Germline values: CDR1 SGHTA, CDR2 FQGNSA. For the CDR3, the DNA is TGTGCCAGCAGCCCAAACACAGGGATCGGAGAGACCCAGTACTTC. Amino acids: CASSPNTGIGETQYF.

This clone was seen a few times. V and J are TRBV25-1 and TRBJ2-1, with a weak D call TRBD2 (5 bases). This CDR3 has 14 residues. V was trimmed by 3 bases and J by 10 bases, leaving 16 bases between them. CDR1 is MGHDK and CDR2 is SYGVNS in the germline V gene. The CDR3 bases are TGTGCCAGCAGTGATCCCACTAGTTACGGGGAGCAGTTCTTC. Protein sequence: CASSDPTSYGEQFF.

The chain has TRBV11-2 and TRBJ2-3; 7 bases line up with TRBD1. The CDR3 has 15 amino acids. Germline loops: CDR1 SGHAT, CDR2 FQNNGV. The ends lost 5 bases at V and 2 bases at J; junction bases unmatched: 7. The CDR3 loop is CASSARTGYTDTQYF. In DNA, the CDR3 is TGTGCCAGCAGCGCCCGGACAGGTTACACAGATACGCAGTATTTT.

The chain carries TRBV18 and TRBJ1-3; 8 bases fit TRBD1. Losses at the gene ends were 3 bases for V and 3 bases for J; bases not matched to a gene: 4. The germline V gene encodes CDR1 KGHSH and CDR2 LQKENI. CDR3 length: 15 residues. The CDR3, as DNA: TGTGCCAGCTCACCCGGACAGGGCCATGGAAACACCATATATTTT. Its translation: CASSPGQGHGNTIYF.

As regards this clone: At one end, the junction sequence differs from germline, possibly due to a read error. This chain uses TRBV7-2 with TRBJ1-1, with 7 bases fitting TRBD1. Germline lookup yields CDR1 SGHTA and CDR2 FQGNSA. CDR3 length: 10 amino acids. CDR3 residues: CKRPGQHNLF. The CDR3 DNA follows: TGCAAGCGACCGGGACAGCACAACCTCTTT.

The genes are TRBV6-1 and TRBJ1-2; D ambiguous. Trimming left V 2 bases short and J 8 bases short, with 9 bases between. This CDR3 region has 12 residues. CDR1 MNHNS and CDR2 SASEGT come from the germline V gene. Written as DNA, the CDR3 is TGTGCCAGCAGTGAATCCGGACCAGGCTACACCTTC. It yields the protein CASSESGPGYTF.

The V gene is TRBV15, the J gene TRBJ2-1; 9 nucleotides align to TRBD2. V was clipped by 3 bases and J by 6 bases; unmatched bases: 12. Per the germline V gene, CDR1 is LNHNV and CDR2 is YYDKDF (reference sequence). This CDR3 is built from 17 residues. The CDR3 DNA sequence: TGTGCCACCAGCAGGTTGGGTAGCGGGAGACAAGGCAATGAGCAGTTCTTC. Its translation is CATSRLGSGRQGNEQFF.

This chain joins TRBV7-3 and TRBJ1-1; a weak D match, TRBD1 (5 bases). The CDR3 runs to 15 residues. V was trimmed by 2 bases and J by 0 bases, leaving 10 bases between them. Germline V gene data show CDR1 as SGHTA and CDR2 as FQGTGA. CDR3 protein: CASSLGGHMNTEAFF. CDR3 nucleotide sequence: TGTGCCAGCAGCTTAGGTGGACACATGAACACTGAAGCTTTCTTT. Together with reference TRBV7-3 and TRBJ1-1, the CDR3 gives the full variable domain: GAGVSQTPSNKVTEKGKYVELRCDPISGHTALYWYRQSLGQGPEFLIYFQGTGAADDSGLPNDRFFAVRPEGSVSTLKIQRTERGDSAVYLCASSLGGHMNTEAFFGQGTRLTVV.

This chain joins TRBV19 and TRBJ2-2, with TRBD1 matching 7 bases. This CDR3 has 16 amino acids. The V and J ends lost 4 bases and 2 bases, in that order; junction bases with no gene match: 7. The germline gives CDR1 LNHDA, CDR2 SQIVND (reference sequence). As DNA, the CDR3 is TGTGCCAGTAGTAGTAGACAGGGCCGTAACACCGGGGAGCTGTTTTTT. It encodes CASSSRQGRNTGELFF. Based on the CDR3 plus reference TRBV19 and TRBJ2-2, the full variable domain is DGGITQSPKYLFRKEGQNVTLSCEQNLNHDAMYWYRQDPGQGLRLIYYSQIVNDFQKGDIAEGYSVSREKKESFPLTVTSAQKNPTAFYLCASSSRQGRNTGELFFGEGSRLTVL.

This clone showed up just a few times. The chain has TRBV11-2 and TRBJ2-3; 9 bases map to TRBD1. With 2 bases clipped from V and 9 bases from J, the junction kept 9 bases outside the gene matches. CDR1 is SGHAT, CDR2 FQNNGV, per germline. The CDR3 covers 15 residues. This chain's CDR3 is CASSLTPGTGQTQYF. Here the CDR3 DNA reads TGTGCCAGCAGCTTAACCCCAGGGACAGGGCAAACGCAGTATTTT. The whole variable domain, remainder taken from reference TRBV11-2 and TRBJ2-3, is EAGVAQSPRYKIIEKRQSVAFWCNPISGHATLYWYQQILGQGPKLLIQFQNNGVVDDSQLPKDRFSAERLKGVDSTLKIQPAKLEDSAVYLCASSLTPGTGQTQYFGPGTRLTVL.

The chain combines TRBV6-1 with TRBJ2-1, with a tentative D call TRBD1 (6 bases). There are 16 residues in the CDR3. Trimming cost V 3 bases and J 6 bases, with 18 bases left between them. From germline, CDR1 is MNHNS and CDR2 SASEGT. This CDR3 reads CASSELGNRRGNEQFF. The CDR3 DNA follows: TGTGCCAGCAGTGAGCTGGGTAATCGCAGGGGCAATGAGCAGTTCTTC.

This clone was found once. The J gene is TRBJ2-1, the V gene TRBV2, with D possibly being TRBD2 (6 bases). CDR1 and CDR2 (germline): SNHLY, FYNNEI. This CDR3 contains 13 residues. V dropped 11 bases and J dropped 1 base, with 12 bases sitting between them. CDR3 residues: CASNSGSYNEQFF. The CDR3 region has the DNA TGTGCCTCCAATAGCGGTTCCTACAATGAGCAGTTCTTC. The entire variable domain, with the rest obtained from reference TRBV2 and TRBJ2-1, is as follows: EPEVTQTPSHQVTQMGQEVILRCVPISNHLYFYWYRQILGQKVEFLVSFYNNEISEKSEIFDDQFSVERPDGSNFTLKIRSTKLEDSAMYFCASNSGSYNEQFFGPGTRLTVL.

This sequence joins TRBV27 and TRBJ2-7; tentatively, D is TRBD1 (6 bases). The CDR3 is 15 residues long. The germline V and J ends were trimmed by 6 bases and 3 bases, with 18 bases remaining between them. Germline values: CDR1 MNHEY, CDR2 SMNVEV (reference sequence). The CDR3 protein is CASSTFSQGLYEQYF. The CDR3 nucleotides read TGTGCCAGCAGCACTTTTTCACAGGGCCTCTACGAGCAGTACTTC.

The V gene is TRBV4-1, the J gene TRBJ1-2, with D hard to call. This CDR3 is built from 12 residues. Per germline, CDR1 MGHRA and CDR2 YSYEKL. Trimming cost V 2 bases and J 3 bases, with 4 bases left between them. This CDR3 reads CASSQPDYGYTF. The CDR3, as DNA: TGCGCCAGCAGCCAACCCGACTATGGCTACACCTTC.

This rearrangement joins TRBV7-9 to TRBJ2-1; TRBD2 matches at 15 bases. CDR3 length: 18 amino acids. Germline CDR1 SEHNR, CDR2 FQNEAQ (reference sequence). V gave up 1 base and J gave up 4 bases; unmatched junction bases: 5. The DNA of the CDR3 is TGTGCCAGCAGCTTAGGAGCCGGGACTAGCGGGAGGTACAATGAGCAGTTCTTC. Translated, it gives CASSLGAGTSGRYNEQFF.

This chain connects TRBV19 to TRBJ2-1; TRBD2 matches 9 bases. V lost 1 base to trimming and J lost 13 bases; unmatched junction nucleotides: 2. Germline V gene sequence: CDR1 LNHDA, CDR2 SQIVND (reference sequence). The CDR3 runs to 12 residues. This CDR3 reads CASSIAREGQFF. For the CDR3, the DNA is TGTGCCAGTAGTATAGCGCGGGAGGGCCAGTTCTTC.

The rearrangement joins TRBV5-1 to TRBJ2-3; D is uncertain. Per the germline V gene, CDR1 is SGHRS and CDR2 is YFSETQ. The CDR3 is made up of 14 amino acids. V was trimmed by 4 bases and J by 1 base, leaving 10 bases between them. The CDR3 region is CASSLMDGTDTQYF. The DNA for the CDR3 is TGCGCCAGCAGCCTGATGGACGGCACAGATACGCAGTATTTT.

This clone was found a few times. The chain links TRBV2 to TRBJ2-1; weak D call: TRBD2 (6 bases). CDR1 and CDR2 (germline): SNHLY, FYNNEI. CDR3 length equals 14 residues. V gave up 5 bases and J gave up 4 bases, with 12 bases separating them. CDR3 nucleotide sequence: TGTGCCAGCAGTCCTCGACTAGGATACAATGAGCAGTTCTTC. This encodes CASSPRLGYNEQFF.

The chain is built from TRBV11-2 and TRBJ2-2, with D possibly matching TRBD2 (5 bases). The CDR3 totals 14 residues. V lost 9 bases and J lost 1, with 12 bases in between. The germline V gene encodes CDR1 SGHAT and CDR2 FQNNGV. As DNA, the CDR3 is TGTGCCAGTACCTCGGACTGGAACACCGGGGAGCTGTTTTTT. It yields the protein CASTSDWNTGELFF.

The chain uses TRBV7-9 and TRBJ2-1; 10 bases agree with TRBD2. Trimming at V came to 0 bases and at J to 7 bases, leaving 3 bases not matched to a gene. This CDR3 has 15 amino acids. CDR1 is SEHNR, CDR2 FQNEAQ, per germline (reference sequence). The CDR3 sequence: CASSLASGRRNEQFF. The CDR3 region has the DNA TGTGCCAGCAGCTTAGCTAGCGGGAGGAGGAATGAGCAGTTCTTC.

The V call is TRBV19, the J call TRBJ2-3; the D is unclear. Looked up from germline, CDR1 is LNHDA and CDR2 is SQIVND (reference sequence). The germline V and J ends were trimmed by 4 bases and 0 bases, with 2 bases remaining between them. The CDR3 consists of 12 residues. The CDR3 sequence is CASSTSTDTQYF. The CDR3 nucleotides read TGTGCCAGTAGTACTAGCACAGATACGCAGTATTTT.

V gene TRBV19 combines with J gene TRBJ2-7; no definite D call. Germline V gives CDR1 LNHDA, CDR2 SQIVND (reference sequence). The V end lost 1 base, the J end lost 1 base, and 14 bases lay between the germline ends. The CDR3 length is 16 residues. The CDR3 region has the DNA TGTGCCAGTAGTATAGTCCAAGGGCCTGGATCCTACGAGCAGTACTTC. Its translation: CASSIVQGPGSYEQYF.

The rearrangement uses TRBV15 and TRBJ2-2, with D tentatively TRBD2 (6 bases). Germline V gene data show CDR1 as LNHNV and CDR2 as YYDKDF (reference sequence). V was clipped by 1 base and J by 0 bases, with 15 bases between them. There are 18 residues in the CDR3. CDR3 loop: CATSRVSAGTPNTGELFF. DNA for the CDR3: TGTGCCACCAGCAGAGTTTCCGCCGGGACTCCGAACACCGGGGAGCTGTTTTTT.

V is TRBV6-5 and J is TRBJ2-5; D unresolved. The CDR3 is 13 amino acids. Trimming removed 0 bases at V and 6 bases at J, with 8 bases between. The germline V gene has CDR1 MNHEY and CDR2 SVGAGI. The CDR3 bases are TGTGCCAGCAGTTACTCGATAGTGCAGACCCAGTACTTC. Amino acid sequence: CASSYSIVQTQYF.

V and J are TRBV29-1 and TRBJ1-4, with 11 positions matching TRBD1. This CDR3 region has 13 residues. Trimming at V came to 6 bases and at J to 8 bases, leaving 5 bases not matched to a gene. Germline CDR1 SQVTM, CDR2 ANQGSEA. The CDR3 nucleotides are TGCAGCGTAGTCGGGACAGGGGGGGAAAAACTGTTTTTT. Translation: CSVVGTGGEKLFF.

The rearrangement uses TRBV7-9 and TRBJ2-7; 9 bases match TRBD2. The germline gives CDR1 SEHNR, CDR2 FQNEAQ (reference sequence). This CDR3 is built from 16 residues. The J segment lost 2 bases and the V segment lost 4 bases, leaving 9 bases of the junction unmatched. This chain's CDR3 is CASSSDSGSGAYEQYF. In nucleotides, the CDR3 is TGTGCCAGCAGCTCGGATAGCGGGAGTGGGGCCTACGAGCAGTACTTC.

This clone was found once. The J gene is TRBJ1-6, the V gene TRBV5-1; D ambiguous. CDR3 length: 13 amino acids. Germline lookup yields CDR1 SGHRS and CDR2 YFSETQ. V was trimmed by 0 bases and J by 14 bases, leaving 12 bases between them. The CDR3 spells CASSLEGPGTLHF. CDR3 coding DNA: TGCGCCAGCAGCTTGGAAGGCCCTGGGACCCTCCACTTT.